These 28 T cell receptor beta chains were sequenced from one sample in a study of response to subunit inactivated influenza vaccine. TCRdb re-called the RT-PCR reads with MiXCR, one entry per CDR3 protein. The data contain 500,000 to 700,000 distinct CDR3 sequences, 20% to 25% of them singletons. The sample was also linked to a second study, of T cells expressing NK-cell markers. That source notes: Researchers built TCR beta cDNA using 5'RACE template switching with UMIs.

This specimen consisted of CD4+ T cells sorted from PBMCs, obtained 11 to 12 days after vaccination. These receptors were collected from a man aged 50 or older who received an inactivated influenza vaccine.

V gene TRBV10-3 combines with J gene TRBJ2-3; D gene unclear. Germline CDR1 ENHRY, CDR2 SYGVKD. This CDR3 comprises 15 residues. V lost 0 bases to trimming and J lost 3 bases, with 10 bases between them. The DNA for the CDR3 is TGTGCCATCAGTGAGTCGTTAGTAGAGACAGATACGCAGTATTTT. It specifies CAISESLVETDTQYF.

V is TRBV18 and J is TRBJ2-5, with D unclear. V shed 3 bases and J shed 5 bases, with 10 bases lying between them. This CDR3 spans 13 amino acids. Germline CDR1 and CDR2: KGHSH and LQKENI. The CDR3 sequence: CASSPRMRETQYF. In DNA form, the CDR3 reads TGTGCCAGCTCACCGAGGATGAGGGAGACCCAGTACTTC.

The chain employs TRBV7-9 and TRBJ1-1, with D possibly matching TRBD1 (5 bases). This CDR3 contains 14 residues. V dropped 1 base and J dropped 2 bases, with 8 bases sitting between them. Germline values: CDR1 SEHNR, CDR2 FQNEAQ (reference sequence). The CDR3 DNA follows: TGTGCCAGCAGCTTAGAAACAGGAAACACTGAAGCTTTCTTT. Protein: CASSLETGNTEAFF.

V is TRBV29-1 and J is TRBJ2-3; TRBD1 matches at 7 bases. Germline-derived CDR1 and CDR2 are SQVTM and ANQGSEA. This CDR3 is 13 amino acids long. V lost 7 bases and J lost 6; bases outside the gene matches: 10. The CDR3 nucleotides read TGCAGCGGGTTCACAGGGGCCGGCGATACGCAGTATTTT. It specifies CSGFTGAGDTQYF.

This clonotype has only a few counts. Here the CDR3 DNA reads TGTGCCAGCAGCCAAGGTACAGGGGGAGCCGGGGAGCTGTTTTTT. This sequence encodes CASSQGTGGAGELFF. The chain joins TRBV3-1 to TRBJ2-2; 8 bases line up with TRBD1. Germline CDR1 LGHDT, CDR2 YNNKEL (reference sequence). The CDR3 runs 15 residues. V trimming: 1 base; J trimming: 6 bases; junction bases outside the gene matches: 4. Using reference TRBV3-1 and TRBJ2-2 for the parts outside the CDR3, the full variable domain is DTAVSQTPKYLVTQMGNDKSIKCEQNLGHDTMYWYKQDSKKFLKIMFSYNNKELIINETVPNRFSPKSPDKAHLNLHINSLELGDSAVYFCASSQGTGGAGELFFGEGSRLTVL.

This clonotype was recorded once. The V and J genes are TRBV6-1 and TRBJ2-6; tentatively, D is TRBD1 (5 bases). The CDR3 length is 15 residues. Germline V CDR1 and CDR2: MNHNS, SASEGT. Trimming removed 1 base at V and 2 bases at J, with 6 bases between. The CDR3 DNA is TGTGCCAGCAGTGAAGAAGGGGCTGGGGCCAACGTCCTGACTTTC. Translated: CASSEEGAGANVLTF.

This clonotype was observed a handful of times. The chain has TRBV30 and TRBJ2-5, with D unclear. The V end lost 4 bases, the J end lost 0 bases, and 9 bases lay between the germline ends. Germline CDR1 and CDR2: GTSNPN and SVGIG (reference sequence). The CDR3 runs 13 residues. Here the CDR3 reads CAWIPANQETQYF. The CDR3 DNA reads as TGTGCCTGGATACCCGCAAACCAAGAGACCCAGTACTTC.

The rearrangement links TRBV4-3 to TRBJ2-3; weak D call: TRBD2 (6 bases). CDR3 length: 16 amino acids. With 0 bases removed from V and 4 bases from J, the gap between germline ends came to 14 bases. Germline V gene data show CDR1 as LGHNA and CDR2 as YSLEER. CDR3: CASSQEVGGPADTQYF. CDR3 DNA sequence: TGCGCCAGCAGCCAAGAGGTTGGAGGGCCGGCAGATACGCAGTATTTT.

The sample holds a few counts of this clonotype. The V call is TRBV4-3, the J call TRBJ1-4; no definite D call. The V gene's germline CDR1 is LGHNA and CDR2 YSLEER. Trimming stripped 0 bases from V and 0 bases from J, with 11 bases between. This CDR3 has 17 residues. The CDR3 region is CASSQDFWAATNEKLFF. Here the CDR3 DNA reads TGCGCCAGCAGCCAAGATTTTTGGGCAGCAACTAATGAAAAACTGTTTTTT.

This clonotype was picked up a small number of times. V gene TRBV12-3 or TRBV12-4 combines with J gene TRBJ1-2, with D maybe TRBD1 (5 bases). The germline V and J ends were trimmed by 2 bases and 4 bases, with 11 bases remaining between them. This CDR3 has 14 residues. DNA of the CDR3: TGTGCCAGCAGTTTACAGGGCGCAGGCTATGGCTACACCTTC. Translated, it gives CASSLQGAGYGYTF.

This clonotype was observed once. The J gene is TRBJ2-7, the V gene TRBV3-1, with D perhaps given as TRBD1 or TRBD2 (5 bases each). The ends were cut back, 1 base at V and 7 bases at J, with 8 bases in the middle. This CDR3 has 12 amino acids. Per the germline V gene, CDR1 is LGHDT and CDR2 is YNNKEL (reference sequence). DNA for the CDR3: TGTGCCAGCAGCCAAGGGTGGGGGGAGCAGTACTTC. It specifies CASSQGWGEQYF.

V gene TRBV7-9 combines with J gene TRBJ2-3; either TRBD1 or TRBD2 may supply D (5 bases each). V was cut by 1 base and J by 6 bases, with 14 bases left in between. This CDR3 contains 15 residues. Germline CDR1 is SEHNR and CDR2 is FQNEAQ (reference sequence). The CDR3: CASSLGGSKGDTQYF. In nucleotides, the CDR3 is TGTGCCAGCAGCTTAGGAGGGTCCAAGGGGGATACGCAGTATTTT.

This rearrangement joins TRBV5-1 to TRBJ2-3, with D possibly being TRBD1 or TRBD2 (5 bases each). Germline assignment: CDR1 SGHRS and CDR2 YFSETQ. This CDR3 contains 14 residues. Trimming removed 2 bases from V and 4 bases from J, with 11 bases in between. CDR3 bases: TGCGCCAGCAGCTTCGGACAAGCGGCAGATACGCAGTATTTT. It translates to CASSFGQAADTQYF.

This clonotype was detected a few times. The J gene is TRBJ2-1, the V gene TRBV19, with TRBD2 matching 8 bases. Germline V lookup: CDR1 LNHDA, CDR2 SQIVND (reference sequence). The CDR3 is 16 residues long. V was pared by 4 bases and J by 4 bases, with 9 bases of the junction left unmatched. This CDR3 is CASSTRRLARYNEQFF. The DNA for the CDR3 is TGTGCCAGTAGTACCAGGAGACTAGCGAGATACAATGAGCAGTTCTTC.

In regard to this clonotype: Possible read error: a much larger clone is one base away. V is TRBV3-1 and J is TRBJ1-6; D is unclear. CDR1 LGHDT and CDR2 YNNKEL come from the germline V gene (reference sequence). The CDR3 totals 13 residues. CDR3: CASSQDWSRALNF. The CDR3 region has the DNA TGTGCCAGCAGCCAAGATTGGTCTAGGGCCCTCAACTTT.

CDR3 in DNA: TGTGCCAGCAGCGACCGGGACAGGGGTTATGAGCAGTTCTTC. Translation gives CASSDRDRGYEQFF. This chain uses TRBV9 with TRBJ2-1, with 10 nucleotides matching TRBD1. Looked up from germline, CDR1 is SGDLS and CDR2 is YYNGEE. V lost 3 bases, J lost 8 bases, and 5 bases stayed unmatched. The CDR3 length is 14 residues. Filled out from reference TRBV9 and TRBJ2-1, the complete variable domain reads DSGVTQTPKHLITATGQRVTLRCSPRSGDLSVYWYQQSLDQGLQFLIQYYNGEERAKGNILERFSAQQFPDLHSELNLSSLELGDSALYFCASSDRDRGYEQFFGPGTRLTVL.

The chain links TRBV7-6 to TRBJ2-1; the D is unclear. Germline V gene lookup returns CDR1 SGHVS and CDR2 FNYEAQ. There are 14 residues in the CDR3. V shed 2 bases and J shed 5 bases, with 10 bases lying between them. The CDR3 region is CASSLPGPNNEQFF. CDR3 DNA: TGTGCCAGCAGCTTACCGGGCCCGAACAATGAGCAGTTCTTC.

The sample holds a few counts of this clonotype. The CDR3, as DNA: TGTGCCAGCAGCCAGCGACTAGGCCCGGGGAGAGATACGCAGTATTTT. Translation gives CASSQRLGPGRDTQYF. The chain is built from TRBV7-2 and TRBJ2-3; D is perhaps TRBD2 (6 bases). Germline assignment: CDR1 SGHTA and CDR2 FQGNSA. Trimming removed 5 bases from V and 5 bases from J, with 20 bases in between. The CDR3 covers 16 residues.

The chain is built from TRBV20-1 and TRBJ2-7; 8 bases line up with TRBD2. V trimming: 8 bases; J trimming: 2 bases; junction bases outside the gene matches: 8. CDR1 and CDR2 (germline): DFQATT, SNEGSKA (reference sequence). The CDR3 has 13 residues. The CDR3 DNA reads as TGCAGTTCACGGGCGGGGGGTGCCTACGAGCAGTACTTC. Encoded protein: CSSRAGGAYEQYF.

Remarks on this clonotype: Sequence at one end of the junction differs from germline and may be a read error. This chain's CDR3 is CASILTPNTGELFF. The CDR3 DNA follows: TGTGCCAGCATCTTAACGCCGAACACCGGGGAGCTGTTTTTT. This rearrangement joins TRBV11-2 to TRBJ2-2; D not certain. CDR3 length equals 14 residues. Germline loops: CDR1 SGHAT, CDR2 FQNNGV.

The chain has TRBV18 and TRBJ1-1; D call uncertain. CDR3 size: 13 residues. Per the germline V gene, CDR1 is KGHSH and CDR2 is LQKENI. Trimming pared 2 bases from V and 1 base from J, leaving 5 bases between. Here the CDR3 DNA reads TGTGCCAGCTCACCAGAGCAGAACACTGAAGCTTTCTTT. Translation: CASSPEQNTEAFF.

The chain has TRBV29-1 and TRBJ2-1; the match to TRBD1 covers 8 bases. CDR1 and CDR2 from the germline V gene are SQVTM and ANQGSEA. The CDR3 runs to 14 residues. V was pared by 4 bases and J by 2 bases, with 4 bases of the junction left unmatched. This chain's CDR3 is CSVGTGNAYNEQFF. In nucleotides, the CDR3 is TGCAGCGTTGGGACAGGGAACGCCTACAATGAGCAGTTCTTC.

This rearrangement joins TRBV6-2 or TRBV6-3 to TRBJ1-6, with D possibly matching TRBD1 (5 bases). The CDR3 has 13 amino acids. The germline CDR1 and CDR2 sequences are MNHEY and SVGEGT. Trimming removed 6 bases from V and 11 bases from J, with 14 bases in between. The CDR3 coding sequence is TGTGCCAGCAGAGACCGTGGGGACGCACCCCTCCACTTT. It translates to CASRDRGDAPLHF.

This clonotype was seen more than once but under ten times. The chain couples TRBV5-1 to TRBJ2-1; 13 bases line up with TRBD2. The CDR3 length is 16 residues. Per the germline V gene, CDR1 is SGHRS and CDR2 is YFSETQ. V shed 0 bases, J shed 6 bases, and the junction held 3 bases outside the gene matches. The CDR3 DNA reads TGCGCCAGCAGCTTGGCCGGGACTAGCGGGATCAATGAGCAGTTCTTC. Protein product: CASSLAGTSGINEQFF. The variable domain in full, completed from reference TRBV5-1 and TRBJ2-1, reads KAGVTQTPRYLIKTRGQQVTLSCSPISGHRSVSWYQQTPGQGLQFLFEYFSETQRNKGNFPGRFSGRQFSNSRSEMNVSTLELGDSALYLCASSLAGTSGINEQFFGPGTRLTVL.

The sample holds a few counts of this clonotype. The chain combines TRBV5-1 with TRBJ2-5; no reliable D call. V lost 0 bases and J 4 bases, leaving 19 bases between the germline ends. The germline gives CDR1 SGHRS, CDR2 YFSETQ. The CDR3 covers 17 residues. In DNA form, the CDR3 reads TGCGCCAGCAGCTTGGCACTCCTTCCCCAGTCCTCAGAGACCCAGTACTTC. Translating gives CASSLALLPQSSETQYF. Drawing the rest from reference TRBV5-1 and TRBJ2-5, the complete variable domain is KAGVTQTPRYLIKTRGQQVTLSCSPISGHRSVSWYQQTPGQGLQFLFEYFSETQRNKGNFPGRFSGRQFSNSRSEMNVSTLELGDSALYLCASSLALLPQSSETQYFGPGTRLLVL.

Ten or more counts support this clonotype. This chain joins TRBV2 and TRBJ2-1, with 10 bases fitting TRBD1. With V trimmed by 7 bases and J by 6 bases, 6 bases remained unmatched. The CDR3 consists of 14 residues. The germline V gene has CDR1 SNHLY and CDR2 FYNNEI. CDR3 coding DNA: TGTGCCAGCAAGGGACAGGGGTTTCTCAATGAGCAGTTCTTC. Its protein is CASKGQGFLNEQFF.

The J gene is TRBJ2-5, the V gene TRBV12-3 or TRBV12-4; 12 bases match TRBD2. CDR3 size: 13 residues. J lost 8 bases, V lost 6 bases, and 4 bases had no gene match. The CDR3 protein is CASRLLAGGTQYF. CDR3 DNA: TGTGCCAGCAGACTACTAGCGGGGGGAACCCAGTACTTC.

V and J are TRBV7-8 and TRBJ2-5, with D possibly matching TRBD2 (6 bases). V lost 11 bases to trimming and J lost 1 base, with 11 bases between them. The CDR3 spans 12 residues. Germline-derived CDR1 and CDR2 are SGHVS and FQNEAQ. The CDR3 here is CACGESQETQYF. Here the CDR3 DNA reads TGTGCCTGCGGGGAATCCCAAGAGACCCAGTACTTC.